The sequence of this T cell receptor beta chain was determined in a study of identical twins. This clonotype came up a few times. The V end was cut by 3 bases, the J end by 4 bases, with 11 bases between. The CDR3 contains 14 residues. The germline gives CDR1 KGHDR, CDR2 SFDVKD. MiXCR, applied by TCRdb to the 5' RACE reads, yields one record per CDR3 protein. The repertoire holds 600,000 to 800,000 distinct CDR3 sequences, with about 20% as singletons. A further study also used this sample, focusing on T cells expressing NK-cell markers.

This sequence was found in a woman between 18 and 29 years old in good health. Input material: PBMCs. This chain joins TRBV24-1 and TRBJ1-2, with D possibly being TRBD1 (5 bases). For the CDR3, the DNA is TGTGCCACCAGTGATACGACAGTCAGCTATGGCTACACCTTC. Encoded protein: CATSDTTVSYGYTF.